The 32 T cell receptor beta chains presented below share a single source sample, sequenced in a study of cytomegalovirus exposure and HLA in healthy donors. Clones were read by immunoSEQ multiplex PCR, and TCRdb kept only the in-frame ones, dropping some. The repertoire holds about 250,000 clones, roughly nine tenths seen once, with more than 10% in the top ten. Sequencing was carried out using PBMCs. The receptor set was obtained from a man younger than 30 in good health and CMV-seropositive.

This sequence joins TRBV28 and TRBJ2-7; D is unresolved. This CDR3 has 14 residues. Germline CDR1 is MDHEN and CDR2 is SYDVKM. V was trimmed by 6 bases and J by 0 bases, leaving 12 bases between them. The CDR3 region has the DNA TGTGCCAGCAGCCGCCCCCCAAGCTCCTACGAGCAGTACTTC. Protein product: CASSRPPSSYEQYF.

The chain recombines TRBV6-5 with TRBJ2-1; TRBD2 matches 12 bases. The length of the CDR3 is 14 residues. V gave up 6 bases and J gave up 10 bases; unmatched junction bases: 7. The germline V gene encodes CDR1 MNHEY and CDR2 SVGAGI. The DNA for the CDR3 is TGTGCCAGCAGCCCAGGACTAGCGGGACGGGAGCAGTTCTTC. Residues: CASSPGLAGREQFF.

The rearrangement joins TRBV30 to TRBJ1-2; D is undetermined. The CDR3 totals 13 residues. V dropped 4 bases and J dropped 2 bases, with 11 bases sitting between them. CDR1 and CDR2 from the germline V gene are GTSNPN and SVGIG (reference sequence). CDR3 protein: CAWTQGGNYGYTF. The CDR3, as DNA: TGTGCCTGGACGCAAGGAGGAAACTATGGCTACACCTTC.

The CDR3 DNA reads TGTGCCAGCAGCTTTAGGCTTTTGTCAGATACGCAGTATTTT. Translated: CASSFRLLSDTQYF. The chain employs TRBV7-3 and TRBJ2-3, with unresolved D. This CDR3 is 14 amino acids long. Per the germline V gene, CDR1 is SGHTA and CDR2 is FQGTGA. Between the trimmed V and J ends, which lost 3 bases and 4 bases, there was a span of 11 bases.

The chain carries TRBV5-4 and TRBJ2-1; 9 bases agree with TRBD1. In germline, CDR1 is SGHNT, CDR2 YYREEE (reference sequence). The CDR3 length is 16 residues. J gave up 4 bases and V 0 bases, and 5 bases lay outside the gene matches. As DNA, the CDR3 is TGTGCCAGCAGCTTGGCCGGACAGGGGTCGTACAATGAGCAGTTCTTC. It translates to CASSLAGQGSYNEQFF. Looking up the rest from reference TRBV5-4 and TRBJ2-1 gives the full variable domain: ETGVTQSPTHLIKTRGQQVTLRCSSQSGHNTVSWYQQALGQGPQFIFQYYREEENGRGNFPPRFSGLQFPNYSSELNVNALELDDSALYLCASSLAGQGSYNEQFFGPGTRLTVL.

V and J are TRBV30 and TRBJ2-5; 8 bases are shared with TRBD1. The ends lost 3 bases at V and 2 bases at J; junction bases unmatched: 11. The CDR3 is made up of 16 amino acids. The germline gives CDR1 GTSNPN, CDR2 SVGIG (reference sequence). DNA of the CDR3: TGTGCCTGGAGGGGGATTGGACAGGGCGAACAAGAGACCCAGTACTTC. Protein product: CAWRGIGQGEQETQYF.

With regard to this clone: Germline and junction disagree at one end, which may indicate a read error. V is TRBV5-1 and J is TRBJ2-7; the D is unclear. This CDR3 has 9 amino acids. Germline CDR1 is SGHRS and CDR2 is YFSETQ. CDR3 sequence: CASRELQPF. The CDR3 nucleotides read TGCGCCAGCAGGGAGTTACAGCCATTC.

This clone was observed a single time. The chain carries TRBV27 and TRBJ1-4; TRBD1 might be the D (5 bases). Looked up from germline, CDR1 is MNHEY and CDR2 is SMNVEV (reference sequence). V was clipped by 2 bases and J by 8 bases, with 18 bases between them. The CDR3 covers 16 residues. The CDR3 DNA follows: TGTGCCAGCAGTTTAAGGGTCCCCGGGGGAGGCGAAAAACTGTTTTTT. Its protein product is CASSLRVPGGGEKLFF.

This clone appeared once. The CDR3 protein is CASSLGSEFMRYF. Here the CDR3 DNA reads TGTGCCAGCAGTTTGGGTTCGGAGTTCATGCGGTATTTT. The gene calls are TRBV27 and TRBJ2-3; the D is unclear. The CDR3 has 13 residues. Germline lookup yields CDR1 MNHEY and CDR2 SMNVEV (reference sequence). V was pared by 3 bases and J by 14 bases, with 18 bases between.

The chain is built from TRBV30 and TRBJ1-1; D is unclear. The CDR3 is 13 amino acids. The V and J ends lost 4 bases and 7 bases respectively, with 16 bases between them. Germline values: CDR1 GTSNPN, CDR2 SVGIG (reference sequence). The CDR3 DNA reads TGTGCCTGGATGAACAGCGAGGGAGATGAAGCTTTCTTT. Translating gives CAWMNSEGDEAFF.

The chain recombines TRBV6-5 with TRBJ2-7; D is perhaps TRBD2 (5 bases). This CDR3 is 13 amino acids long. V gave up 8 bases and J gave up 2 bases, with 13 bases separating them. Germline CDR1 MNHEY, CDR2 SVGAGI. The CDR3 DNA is TGTGCCAGCGTTGACTACCGTACCTACGAGCAGTACTTC. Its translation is CASVDYRTYEQYF.

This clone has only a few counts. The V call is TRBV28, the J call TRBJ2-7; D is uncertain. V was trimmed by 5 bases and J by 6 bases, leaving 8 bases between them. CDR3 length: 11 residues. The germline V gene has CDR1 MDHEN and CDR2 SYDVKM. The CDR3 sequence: CASSRSSEQYF. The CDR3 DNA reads TGTGCCAGCAGTCGGAGTTCCGAGCAGTACTTC.

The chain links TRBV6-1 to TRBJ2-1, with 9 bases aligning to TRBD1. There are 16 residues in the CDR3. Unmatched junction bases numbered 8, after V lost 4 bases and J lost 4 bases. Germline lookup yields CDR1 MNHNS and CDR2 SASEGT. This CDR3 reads CASSVGAGTGYNEQFF. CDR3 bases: TGTGCCAGCAGTGTTGGTGCTGGGACAGGGTACAATGAGCAGTTCTTC.

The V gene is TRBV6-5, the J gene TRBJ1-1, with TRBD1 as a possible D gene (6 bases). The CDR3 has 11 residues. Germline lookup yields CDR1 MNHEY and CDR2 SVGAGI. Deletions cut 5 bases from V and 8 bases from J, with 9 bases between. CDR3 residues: CASSQQGEAFF. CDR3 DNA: TGTGCCAGCAGTCAACAGGGCGAAGCTTTCTTT.

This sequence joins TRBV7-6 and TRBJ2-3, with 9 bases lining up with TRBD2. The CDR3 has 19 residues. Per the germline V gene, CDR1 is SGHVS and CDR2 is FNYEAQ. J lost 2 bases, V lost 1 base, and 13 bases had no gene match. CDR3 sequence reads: CASSLGAPSLAGVTDTQYF. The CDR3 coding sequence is TGTGCCAGCAGCTTAGGGGCCCCGTCCTTAGCGGGAGTCACAGATACGCAGTATTTT.

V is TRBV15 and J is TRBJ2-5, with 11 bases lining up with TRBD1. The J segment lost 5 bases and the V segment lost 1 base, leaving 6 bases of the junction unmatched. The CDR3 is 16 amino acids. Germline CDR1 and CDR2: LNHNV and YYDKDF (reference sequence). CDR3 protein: CATSRAGTGGLETQYF. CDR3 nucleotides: TGTGCCACCAGCAGAGCCGGGACAGGGGGGCTCGAGACCCAGTACTTC.

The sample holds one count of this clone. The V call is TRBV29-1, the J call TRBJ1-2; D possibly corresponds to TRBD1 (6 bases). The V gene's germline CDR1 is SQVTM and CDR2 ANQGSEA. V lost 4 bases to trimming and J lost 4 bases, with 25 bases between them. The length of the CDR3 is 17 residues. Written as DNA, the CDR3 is TGCAGCGTTGTTGCGTACGGACAGCCATTTGATAGCTATGGCTACACCTTC. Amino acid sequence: CSVVAYGQPFDSYGYTF.

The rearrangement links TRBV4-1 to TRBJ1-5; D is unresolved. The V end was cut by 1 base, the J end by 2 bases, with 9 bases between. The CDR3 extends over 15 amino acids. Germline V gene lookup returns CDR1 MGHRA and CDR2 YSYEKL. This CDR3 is CASSQGLMGNQPQHF. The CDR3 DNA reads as TGCGCCAGCAGCCAAGGCCTAATGGGCAATCAGCCCCAGCATTTT.

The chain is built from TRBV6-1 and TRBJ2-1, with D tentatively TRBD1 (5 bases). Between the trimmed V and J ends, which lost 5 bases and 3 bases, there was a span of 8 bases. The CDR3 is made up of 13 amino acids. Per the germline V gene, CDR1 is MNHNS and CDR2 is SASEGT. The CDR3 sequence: CASSLDIYNEQFF. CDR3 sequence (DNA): TGTGCCAGCAGTTTGGACATCTACAATGAGCAGTTCTTC.

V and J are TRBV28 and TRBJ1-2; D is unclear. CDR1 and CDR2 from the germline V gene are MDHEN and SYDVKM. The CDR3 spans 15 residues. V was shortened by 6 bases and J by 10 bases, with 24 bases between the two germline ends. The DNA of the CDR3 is TGTGCCAGCAGAAAGAGGGAGGGTCTAACTATGGCCTACACCTTC. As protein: CASRKREGLTMAYTF.

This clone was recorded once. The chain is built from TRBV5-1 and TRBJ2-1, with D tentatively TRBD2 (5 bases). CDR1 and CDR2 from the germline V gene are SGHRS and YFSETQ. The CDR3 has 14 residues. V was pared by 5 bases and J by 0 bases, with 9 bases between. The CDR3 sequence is CASRAVSSYNEQFF. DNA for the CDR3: TGCGCCAGCAGAGCGGTAAGCTCCTACAATGAGCAGTTCTTC.

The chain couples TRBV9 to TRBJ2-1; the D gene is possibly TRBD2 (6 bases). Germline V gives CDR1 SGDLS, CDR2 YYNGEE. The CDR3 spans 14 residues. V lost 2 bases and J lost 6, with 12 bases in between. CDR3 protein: CASSVEGAANEQFF. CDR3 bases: TGTGCCAGCAGCGTGGAGGGAGCTGCCAATGAGCAGTTCTTC.

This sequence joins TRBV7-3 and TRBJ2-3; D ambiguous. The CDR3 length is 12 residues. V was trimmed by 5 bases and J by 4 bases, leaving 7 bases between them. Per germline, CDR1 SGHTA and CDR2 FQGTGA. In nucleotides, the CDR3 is TGTGCCAGCAGCCCTGAATCAGATACGCAGTATTTT. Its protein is CASSPESDTQYF.

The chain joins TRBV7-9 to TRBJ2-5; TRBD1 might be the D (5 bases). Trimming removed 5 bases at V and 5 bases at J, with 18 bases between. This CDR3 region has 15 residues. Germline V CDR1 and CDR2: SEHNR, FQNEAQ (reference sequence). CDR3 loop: CASSVHWGRYETQYF. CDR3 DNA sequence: TGTGCCAGCAGCGTTCACTGGGGCCGCTACGAGACCCAGTACTTC.

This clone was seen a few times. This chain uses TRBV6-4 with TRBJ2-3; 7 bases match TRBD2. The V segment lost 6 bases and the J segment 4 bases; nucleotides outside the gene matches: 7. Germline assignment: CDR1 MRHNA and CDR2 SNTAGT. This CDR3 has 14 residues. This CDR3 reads CASSGAGEADTQYF. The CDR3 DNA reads TGTGCCAGCAGCGGGGCGGGAGAGGCAGATACGCAGTATTTT.

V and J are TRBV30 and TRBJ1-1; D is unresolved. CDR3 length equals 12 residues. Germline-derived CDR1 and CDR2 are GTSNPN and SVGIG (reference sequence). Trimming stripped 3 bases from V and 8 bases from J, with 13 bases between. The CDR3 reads CAWRPRHDEAFF. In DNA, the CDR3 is TGTGCCTGGAGGCCTCGGCATGACGAAGCTTTCTTT.

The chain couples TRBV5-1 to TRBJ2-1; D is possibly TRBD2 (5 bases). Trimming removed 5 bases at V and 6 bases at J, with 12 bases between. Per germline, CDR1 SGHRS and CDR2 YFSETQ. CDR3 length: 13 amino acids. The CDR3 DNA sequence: TGCGCCAGCAGTTTGCAACTAGGCAATGAGCAGTTCTTC. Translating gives CASSLQLGNEQFF.

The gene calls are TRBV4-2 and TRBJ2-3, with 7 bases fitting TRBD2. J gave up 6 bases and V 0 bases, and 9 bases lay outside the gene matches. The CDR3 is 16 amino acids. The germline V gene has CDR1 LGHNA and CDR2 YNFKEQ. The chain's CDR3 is CASSQDLIGSGDTQYF. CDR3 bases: TGTGCCAGCAGCCAAGATCTGATCGGTAGCGGGGATACGCAGTATTTT.

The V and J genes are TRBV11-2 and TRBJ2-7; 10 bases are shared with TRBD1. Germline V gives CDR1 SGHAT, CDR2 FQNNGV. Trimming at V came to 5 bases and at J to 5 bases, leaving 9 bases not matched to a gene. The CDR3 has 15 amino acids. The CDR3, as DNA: TGTGCCAGCAGCCTCCGGGACAGGGGCGGGAACGAGCAGTACTTC. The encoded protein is CASSLRDRGGNEQYF.

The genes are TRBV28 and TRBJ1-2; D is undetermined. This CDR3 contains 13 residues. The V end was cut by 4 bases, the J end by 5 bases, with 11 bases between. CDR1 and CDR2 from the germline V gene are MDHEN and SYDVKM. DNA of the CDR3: TGTGCCAGCAGTTCGGCTTCCCGATATGGCTACACCTTC. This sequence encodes CASSSASRYGYTF.

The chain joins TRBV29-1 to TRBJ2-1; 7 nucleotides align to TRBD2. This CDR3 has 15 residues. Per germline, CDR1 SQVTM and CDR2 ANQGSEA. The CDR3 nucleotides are TGCAGAGTAGAAGGTCTGGGAGGGCCTCTCGATGAGCAGTTCTTC. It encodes CRVEGLGGPLDEQFF.

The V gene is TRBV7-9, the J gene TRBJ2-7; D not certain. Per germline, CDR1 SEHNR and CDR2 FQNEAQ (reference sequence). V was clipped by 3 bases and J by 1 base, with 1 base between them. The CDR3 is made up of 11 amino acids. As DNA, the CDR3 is TGTGCCAGCAGCTTGTCCTACGAGCAGTACTTC. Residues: CASSLSYEQYF.